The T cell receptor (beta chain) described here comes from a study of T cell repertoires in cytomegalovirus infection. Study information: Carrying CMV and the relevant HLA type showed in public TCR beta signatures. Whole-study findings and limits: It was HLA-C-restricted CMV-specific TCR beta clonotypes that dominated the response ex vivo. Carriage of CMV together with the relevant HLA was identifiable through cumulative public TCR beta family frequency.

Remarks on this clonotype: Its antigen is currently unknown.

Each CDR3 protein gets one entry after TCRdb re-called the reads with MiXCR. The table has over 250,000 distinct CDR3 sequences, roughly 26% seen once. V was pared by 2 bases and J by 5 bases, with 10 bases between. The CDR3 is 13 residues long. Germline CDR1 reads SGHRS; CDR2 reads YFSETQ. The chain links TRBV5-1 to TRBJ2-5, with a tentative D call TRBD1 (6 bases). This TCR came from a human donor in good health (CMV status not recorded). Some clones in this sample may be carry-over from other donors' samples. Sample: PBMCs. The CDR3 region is CASSFEGGETQYF. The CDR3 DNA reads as TGCGCCAGCAGCTTTGAAGGGGGTGAGACCCAGTACTTC.